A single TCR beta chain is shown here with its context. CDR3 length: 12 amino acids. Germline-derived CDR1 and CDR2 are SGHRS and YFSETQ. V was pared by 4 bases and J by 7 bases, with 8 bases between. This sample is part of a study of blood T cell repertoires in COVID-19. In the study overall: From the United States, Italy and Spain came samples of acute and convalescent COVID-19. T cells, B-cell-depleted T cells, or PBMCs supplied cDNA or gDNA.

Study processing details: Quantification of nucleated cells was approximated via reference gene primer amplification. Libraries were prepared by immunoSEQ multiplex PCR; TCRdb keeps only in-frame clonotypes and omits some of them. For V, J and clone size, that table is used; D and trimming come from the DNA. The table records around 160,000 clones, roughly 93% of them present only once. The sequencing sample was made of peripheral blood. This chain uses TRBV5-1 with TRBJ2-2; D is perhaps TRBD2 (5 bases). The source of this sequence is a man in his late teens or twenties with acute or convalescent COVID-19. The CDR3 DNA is TGCGCCAGCAGCCCGGCGGGCGGGGAGCTGTTTTTT. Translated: CASSPAGGELFF.